The 18 T cell receptor beta chains below all came from one sample that was sequenced in a study of response to subunit inactivated influenza vaccine. TCRdb itself ran the RT-PCR reads through MiXCR, one entry per CDR3 protein. The data hold roughly 520,000 distinct CDR3 sequences, with 25% observed a single time. The sample in question was CD4+ T cells sorted from PBMCs, obtained about 5 days after vaccination. The receptors stem from a man aged 50 to 59 who received an inactivated influenza vaccine.

The chain is built from TRBV6-2 or TRBV6-3 and TRBJ2-7; tentatively, D is TRBD1 (5 bases). Germline CDR1 is MNHEY and CDR2 is SVGEGT. V was shortened by 7 bases and J by 0 bases, with 10 bases between the two germline ends. The CDR3 spans 13 residues. The CDR3 loop is CASNYRPSYEQYF. The CDR3, as DNA: TGTGCCAGCAACTACAGGCCCTCCTACGAGCAGTACTTC.

The genes are TRBV4-2 and TRBJ2-3; 10 positions match TRBD2. The CDR3 is 22 residues long. Germline V lookup: CDR1 LGHNA, CDR2 YNFKEQ. Losses at the gene ends were 5 bases for V and 3 bases for J; bases not matched to a gene: 26. The CDR3 region is CASSKYRTVRPLAGAGTDTQYF. In DNA form, the CDR3 reads TGTGCCAGCAGCAAGTACCGGACAGTCCGGCCCCTAGCGGGAGCGGGGACAGATACGCAGTATTTT.

A few counts support this clonotype. The V gene is TRBV5-6, the J gene TRBJ2-1; the D gene is possibly TRBD2 (6 bases). The ends were cut back, 4 bases at V and 2 bases at J, with 10 bases in the middle. From germline, CDR1 is SGHDT and CDR2 YYEEEE. The CDR3 contains 14 residues. The CDR3 DNA sequence: TGTGCCAGCAGCCACCGACTAGCCTACAATGAGCAGTTCTTC. Translating gives CASSHRLAYNEQFF.

This CDR3 is CASSLDVSPLHF. CDR3 nucleotides: TGTGCCAGCAGTCTGGACGTCTCACCCCTCCACTTT. The rearrangement uses TRBV5-6 and TRBJ1-6; D unclear. Per germline, CDR1 SGHDT and CDR2 YYEEEE. This CDR3 contains 12 residues. V lost 5 bases and J 10 bases, leaving 10 bases between the germline ends.

The chain employs TRBV9 and TRBJ2-1; TRBD2 agrees at 7 bases. CDR1 is SGDLS and CDR2 is YYNGEE in the germline V gene. CDR3 length: 16 residues. V gave up 0 bases and J gave up 8 bases; unmatched junction bases: 11. The CDR3 region has the DNA TGTGCCAGCAGCGTAGGGTGGGCTAGCGGAGGCGATGAGCAGTTCTTC. Its translation is CASSVGWASGGDEQFF.

This clonotype appeared a few times. V is TRBV29-1 and J is TRBJ2-3, with D possibly matching TRBD2 (5 bases). V lost 7 bases and J 0 bases, leaving 11 bases between the germline ends. The germline gives CDR1 SQVTM, CDR2 ANQGSEA. The CDR3 extends over 13 amino acids. In DNA form, the CDR3 reads TGCAGCGGATCCGGGGTTAGCACAGATACGCAGTATTTT. It codes for CSGSGVSTDTQYF.

This chain connects TRBV7-2 to TRBJ1-6; TRBD1 agrees at 7 bases. The CDR3 has 15 amino acids. The V segment lost 6 bases and the J segment 10 bases; nucleotides outside the gene matches: 12. Germline lookup yields CDR1 SGHTA and CDR2 FQGNSA. The DNA of the CDR3 is TGTGCCAGCAGGCCCGAAGGGACAGTTCCCTCACCCCTCCACTTT. This codes for CASRPEGTVPSPLHF.

This clonotype was counted ten times or more. This sequence joins TRBV7-9 and TRBJ1-2; 8 nucleotides agree with TRBD1. Losses at the gene ends were 5 bases for V and 8 bases for J; bases not matched to a gene: 7. The length of the CDR3 is 13 residues. CDR1 SEHNR and CDR2 FQNEAQ come from the germline V gene (reference sequence). CDR3 coding DNA: TGTGCCAGCAGCCTCGGACAGGGTTTCGGCTACACCTTC. The encoded protein is CASSLGQGFGYTF.

This sequence joins TRBV5-1 and TRBJ2-5, with 7 nucleotides matching TRBD2. The junction had 10 bases not matched to a gene; V was cut back by 1 base and J by 1 base. The CDR3 covers 17 residues. The germline gives CDR1 SGHRS, CDR2 YFSETQ. CDR3 loop: CASSLTTGTTLQETQYF. The CDR3 DNA reads as TGCGCCAGCAGCTTGACCACCGGGACTACTCTCCAAGAGACCCAGTACTTC.

There are a few counts of this clonotype. The rearrangement joins TRBV5-1 to TRBJ2-3; 8 nucleotides agree with TRBD2. The germline V gene encodes CDR1 SGHRS and CDR2 YFSETQ. This CDR3 is built from 14 residues. With V trimmed by 0 bases and J by 7 bases, 4 bases remained unmatched. The CDR3, as DNA: TGCGCCAGCAGCTTGGATGGACTAGCAAATACGCAGTATTTT. This gives the protein CASSLDGLANTQYF.

This chain connects TRBV20-1 to TRBJ2-3; 10 positions match TRBD2. With V trimmed by 8 bases and J by 3 bases, 8 bases remained unmatched. This CDR3 contains 14 residues. The germline V gene has CDR1 DFQATT and CDR2 SNEGSKA (reference sequence). CDR3 residues: CSPKGGLATDTQYF. The CDR3, as DNA: TGCAGTCCTAAGGGGGGACTAGCGACAGATACGCAGTATTTT.

The chain is built from TRBV29-1 and TRBJ2-1, with D perhaps TRBD2 (6 bases). Germline V gene data show CDR1 as SQVTM and CDR2 as ANQGSEA. The CDR3 has 18 residues. V lost 1 base and J lost 12, with 31 bases in between. CDR3 sequence (DNA): TGCAGCGTTGAAGCTCCCCACTATGCGGGAACCCCCTCGGTTAGGCAGTTCTTC. Its protein is CSVEAPHYAGTPSVRQFF.

This clonotype was found a few times. V usage is TRBV3-1 and J usage is TRBJ1-6, with TRBD1 as a possible D gene (5 bases). The CDR3 is made up of 19 amino acids. Deletions cut 0 bases from V and 0 bases from J, with 15 bases between. Germline CDR1 and CDR2: LGHDT and YNNKEL (reference sequence). The CDR3 DNA reads as TGTGCCAGCAGCCAAGATCGAACTGACAGTAGCTCCTATAATTCACCCCTCCACTTT. As protein: CASSQDRTDSSSYNSPLHF.

This sequence joins TRBV12-3 or TRBV12-4 and TRBJ1-2; maybe TRBD1 (6 bases). The length of the CDR3 is 13 residues. Trimming cost V 4 bases and J 2 bases, with 8 bases left between them. The CDR3 DNA reads TGTGCCAGCAGTTGGACAGAGAACTATGGCTACACCTTC. Its translation is CASSWTENYGYTF.

The V gene is TRBV12-3 or TRBV12-4, the J gene TRBJ1-5; D ambiguous. V lost 7 bases to trimming and J lost 0 bases, with 7 bases between them. The CDR3 sequence is 13 residues long. The CDR3 DNA sequence: TGTGCCAGCACTACTTCTAGCAATCAGCCCCAGCATTTT. Protein product: CASTTSSNQPQHF.

The chain recombines TRBV7-2 with TRBJ2-2, with 7 bases that match TRBD1. The germline CDR1 and CDR2 sequences are SGHTA and FQGNSA. V trimming: 4 bases; J trimming: 3 bases; junction bases outside the gene matches: 11. CDR3 length equals 17 residues. The CDR3 region is CASSSGSGTAYTGELFF. In nucleotides, the CDR3 is TGTGCCAGCAGCTCGGGTTCCGGGACAGCTTACACCGGGGAGCTGTTTTTT.

This clonotype occurred many times. The rearrangement links TRBV5-5 to TRBJ2-7, with D possibly being TRBD1 (5 bases). Deletions cut 2 bases from V and 2 bases from J, with 11 bases between. CDR1 is SGHKS and CDR2 is YYEKEE in the germline V gene (reference sequence). The CDR3 consists of 14 residues. CDR3 region: CASSFTMGPYEQYF. Written as DNA, the CDR3 is TGTGCCAGCAGCTTTACGATGGGGCCCTACGAGCAGTACTTC.

This clonotype was counted between two and nine times. The chain has TRBV7-9 and TRBJ2-1, with a tentative D call TRBD1 (5 bases). Germline V lookup: CDR1 SEHNR, CDR2 FQNEAQ (reference sequence). This CDR3 region has 14 residues. V lost 8 bases and J 0 bases, leaving 11 bases between the germline ends. CDR3 protein: CASPQGSSYNEQFF. For the CDR3, the DNA is TGTGCCAGCCCCCAGGGAAGCTCCTACAATGAGCAGTTCTTC.